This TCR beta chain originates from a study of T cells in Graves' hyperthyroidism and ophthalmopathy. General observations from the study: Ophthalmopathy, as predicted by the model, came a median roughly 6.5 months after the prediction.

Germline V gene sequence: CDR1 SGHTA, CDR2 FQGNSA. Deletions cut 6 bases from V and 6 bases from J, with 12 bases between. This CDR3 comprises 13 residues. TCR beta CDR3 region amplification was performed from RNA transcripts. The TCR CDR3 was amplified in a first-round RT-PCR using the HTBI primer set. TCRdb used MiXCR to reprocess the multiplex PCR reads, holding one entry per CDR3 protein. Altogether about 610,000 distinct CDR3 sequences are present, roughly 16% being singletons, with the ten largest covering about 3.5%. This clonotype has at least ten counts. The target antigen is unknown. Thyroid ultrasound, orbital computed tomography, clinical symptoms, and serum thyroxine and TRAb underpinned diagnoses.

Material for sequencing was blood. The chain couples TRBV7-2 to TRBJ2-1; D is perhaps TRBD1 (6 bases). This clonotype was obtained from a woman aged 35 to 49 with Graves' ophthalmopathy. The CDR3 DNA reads TGTGCCAGCAGGGGACATCCCCCCAATGAGCAGTTCTTC. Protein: CASRGHPPNEQFF.